These T cell receptor beta chains were read from a single sample in a study of PD-L1 blockade in urothelial cancer. Data came from immunoSEQ multiplex PCR; TCRdb stores just in-frame clones and leaves some out. The sample carries around 92,000 clones, 89% recorded once. Specimen: PBMCs, collected around atezolizumab (anti-PD-L1) treatment. These receptors all stem from a woman older than 75 with urothelial cancer. Each CDR3 is given with its conserved first and last residue. Fields, in order: J gene, clone size, D gene, V gene, CDR3 DNA, CDR3 protein. The D gene is left open where the match is weak. Not all rows give a size; the values are once, few, many and, for expanded clones, a class.

TRBJ2-7	NA	TRBD1	TRBV10-2	TGCGCCAGCAGCCAGGGACAGTACGAGCAGTACTTC	CASSQGQYEQYF
TRBJ1-4	NA	NA	TRBV5-1	TGCGCCAGCAGCTTGGATGGCAGAACTAATGAAAAACTGTTTTTT	CASSLDGRTNEKLFF
TRBJ2-1	once	TRBD2	TRBV7-3	TGTGCCAGCAGCCCGATTAGCGGGAGGGACAATGAGCAGTTCTTC	CASSPISGRDNEQFF
TRBJ2-7	NA	TRBD2	TRBV7-9	TGTGCCAGCAGCCCAGGGGGTAGCGGGAGCCCCTACGAGCAGTACTTC	CASSPGGSGSPYEQYF
TRBJ2-1	NA	TRBD2	TRBV9	TGTGCCAGCAGCCCTCACGGAACGGGAGGCCAACGGTGGGATGAGCAGTTCTTC	CASSPHGTGGQRWDEQFF
TRBJ2-5	once	NA	TRBV2	TGTGCCAGCAGTGGACAGATCCAAGAGACCCAGTACTTC	CASSGQIQETQYF
TRBJ2-1	NA	NA	TRBV21-1	TGTGCCAGCCATAGGACTAGCGGGGCGACCTACAATGAGCAGTTCTTC	CASHRTSGATYNEQFF
TRBJ2-3	NA	TRBD2	TRBV6-4	TGTGCCAGCAGTGCCGGACTAGCGGGAGGGATTACAGATACGCAGTATTTT	CASSAGLAGGITDTQYF
TRBJ1-2	NA	NA	TRBV2	TGTGCCAGCAGACCGGACAGCTATGGCTACACCTTC	CASRPDSYGYTF
TRBJ1-5	NA	TRBD1	TRBV5-6	TGTGCCAGCAGCATACTCCGGGACAGCTATCAGCCCCAGCATTTT	CASSILRDSYQPQHF
TRBJ2-5	NA	NA	TRBV10-1	TGCGCCAGCAGTGAAGTAGGTAGCTTGGAGACCCAGTACTTC	CASSEVGSLETQYF
TRBJ2-7	NA	NA	TRBV30	TGTGCCTGGAGTGCAGGAACCCACGAGCAGTACTTC	CAWSAGTHEQYF
TRBJ2-7	NA	NA	TRBV27	TGTGCCAGCAGTTTAGTGGCGGGGAGCTCCTACGAGCAGTACTTC	CASSLVAGSSYEQYF
TRBJ2-6	NA	NA	TRBV2	TGTGCCAGCAGTGAAGTCAGGATCTCTGGGGCCAACGTCCTGACTTTC	CASSEVRISGANVLTF
TRBJ1-5	NA	TRBD1	TRBV18	TGTGCCAGCTCACCCGGGACAGGTTTCGGCGGCAATCAGCCCCAGCATTTT	CASSPGTGFGGNQPQHF
TRBJ2-5	NA	TRBD2	TRBV11-2	TGTGCCAGCAGCTTAGGGGGACTAGCGGGAGCCCCAGAGACCCAGTACTTC	CASSLGGLAGAPETQYF
TRBJ2-1	NA	NA	TRBV6-4	TGTGCCAGCAGTGAATGGATAACTAGTCCTGATGAGCAGTTCTTC	CASSEWITSPDEQFF
TRBJ2-5	NA	TRBD1	TRBV6-1	TGTGCCAGCAGTGAGGTTGGGACAGGGGCCGCGAAAGAGACCCAGTACTTC	CASSEVGTGAAKETQYF
TRBJ2-3	NA	NA	TRBV5-1	TGCGCCAGCAGCTCCCAGGGGTTTGGCACAGATACGCAGTATTTT	CASSSQGFGTDTQYF
TRBJ2-3	NA	TRBD2	TRBV27	TGTGCCAGCAGTTTACGGTCTAGCGGTGCTAGCACAGATACGCAGTATTTT	CASSLRSSGASTDTQYF
TRBJ2-7	NA	NA	TRBV7-2	TGTGCCAGCAGCCCCAGTAGCGAACGCTCCTACGAGCAGTACTTC	CASSPSSERSYEQYF
TRBJ2-7	NA	TRBD1	TRBV5-1	TGCGCCAGCAGCTGGTCCGGGACAGGGGGCGAAGAGCAGTACTTC	CASSWSGTGGEEQYF
TRBJ1-1	once	NA	TRBV16	TGTGCCAGCAGTCAAAGAGGGAACACTGAAGCTTTCTTT	CASSQRGNTEAFF
TRBJ2-7	NA	TRBD1	TRBV7-3	TGTGCCAGCAGCTTAACGGCGCAGGGGGCTCGGGAGCAGTACTTC	CASSLTAQGAREQYF
TRBJ2-1	NA	TRBD2	TRBV15	TGTGCCACCACCACGGACCGGACTAGCGTGACCTACAATGAGCAGTTCTTC	CATTTDRTSVTYNEQFF